The 11 T cell receptor beta chains below all came from one sample that was sequenced in a study of blood T cells in healthy people across ages. A sample-barcoded 5' primer and a J-beta primer mix were used in a second PCR of about 7 to 12 cycles. TCRdb redid the calling of the 5' RACE reads with MiXCR, one entry per CDR3 protein. The table lists a few hundred thousand distinct CDR3 sequences, 52% of them singletons. Material for sequencing was blood. All receptors come from a man aged 55-75 years in good health.

This clonotype was counted many times. The chain joins TRBV29-1 to TRBJ1-5, with no clear D. The germline V gene encodes CDR1 SQVTM and CDR2 ANQGSEA. The CDR3 is made up of 12 amino acids. Trimming cost V 2 bases and J 4 bases, with 6 bases left between them. The CDR3 loop is CSVETGNQPQHF. Here the CDR3 DNA reads TGCAGCGTTGAAACGGGGAATCAGCCCCAGCATTTT.

This clonotype was counted many times. The chain carries TRBV28 and TRBJ2-6; TRBD1 might be the D (5 bases). Per the germline V gene, CDR1 is MDHEN and CDR2 is SYDVKM. V lost 5 bases and J 2 bases, leaving 10 bases between the germline ends. The CDR3 extends over 15 amino acids. CDR3 amino acids: CASSPTGAGANVLTF. CDR3 coding DNA: TGTGCCAGCAGTCCCACAGGAGCTGGGGCCAACGTCCTGACTTTC.

The rearrangement uses TRBV21-1 and TRBJ2-4; no DNA check was done on the table's D call, TRBD1. The assigned J gene may be wrong: the sequence end matches TRBJ2-7 better. TRBV21-1 is a known pseudogene. This CDR3 has 16 residues. The CDR3 nucleotides are TGTGCCAGCAGCAAAGCGCTCGGGGACAGAGCATCCGAGCAGTACTTC. Translation gives CASSKALGDRASEQYF.

Only a few counts were recorded for this clonotype. The V and J genes are TRBV6-2 or TRBV6-3 and TRBJ2-7; TRBD1 matches 9 bases. Germline lookup yields CDR1 MNHEY and CDR2 SVGEGT. The junction had 6 bases not matched to a gene; V was cut back by 8 bases and J by 4 bases. This CDR3 spans 13 amino acids. CDR3 residues: CASRGTGLYEQYF. CDR3 nucleotide sequence: TGTGCCAGCCGGGGGACAGGGCTTTACGAGCAGTACTTC.

This clonotype was seen only once. The chain carries TRBV20-1 and TRBJ1-5, with a possible D match to TRBD1 (6 bases). Germline V gives CDR1 DFQATT, CDR2 SNEGSKA (reference sequence). The germline V and J ends were trimmed by 3 bases and 7 bases, with 16 bases remaining between them. The CDR3 covers 14 residues. CDR3 in DNA: TGCAGTGCTAGCCGGGGGGGCCAACAGCAGCCCCAGCATTTT. Amino acids: CSASRGGQQQPQHF.

This clonotype was recorded many times. V and J are TRBV9 and TRBJ1-6, with 7 bases aligning to TRBD1. This CDR3 is 16 amino acids long. Losses at the gene ends were 0 bases for V and 6 bases for J; bases not matched to a gene: 6. CDR1 and CDR2 (germline): SGDLS, YYNGEE. This chain's CDR3 is CASSVEGGASNSPLHF. In DNA, the CDR3 is TGTGCCAGCAGCGTAGAAGGGGGCGCAAGTAATTCACCCCTCCACTTT.

There are many counts of this clonotype. The chain has TRBV20-1 and TRBJ2-7; D perhaps matches TRBD2 (5 bases). V lost 0 bases, J lost 6 bases, and 9 bases lay in between. Germline CDR1 DFQATT, CDR2 SNEGSKA (reference sequence). The CDR3 is 12 amino acids. This CDR3 reads CSAREASTEQYF. CDR3 sequence (DNA): TGCAGTGCTAGAGAGGCTAGCACCGAGCAGTACTTC.

The J gene is TRBJ1-4, the V gene TRBV10-3; 10 bases are shared with TRBD1. Germline values: CDR1 ENHRY, CDR2 SYGVKD. Trimming at V came to 8 bases and at J to 6 bases, leaving 6 bases not matched to a gene. This CDR3 is built from 14 residues. CDR3 sequence (DNA): TGTGCCATCGGGATGGACAGGGGGGATGAAAAACTGTTTTTT. Translation: CAIGMDRGDEKLFF.

The genes are TRBV28 and TRBJ2-1; D is unresolved. The germline gives CDR1 MDHEN, CDR2 SYDVKM. The V end was cut by 4 bases, the J end by 8 bases, with 9 bases between. The CDR3 has 12 amino acids. CDR3: CASSSSYYEQFF. In DNA, the CDR3 is TGTGCCAGCAGTTCCTCGTACTATGAGCAGTTCTTC.

This clonotype has more than one count but fewer than ten. A single base separates this from a much larger clone, so it may be a read error. The rearrangement joins TRBV29-1 to TRBJ1-1, with D possibly being TRBD1 (6 bases). This CDR3 is 14 amino acids long. The V gene's germline CDR1 is SQVTM and CDR2 ANQGSEA. Trimming pared 4 bases from V and 1 base from J, leaving 13 bases between. The CDR3 nucleotides are TGCAGCGTTGCCGTCAAGACAGGGAACACTGAAGCTTTCTTT. Its protein is CSVAVKTGNTEAFF.

The chain employs TRBV20-1 and TRBJ2-2; D uncertain. This CDR3 contains 12 residues. Trimming shortened V by 2 bases and J by 4 bases, and 5 bases separated the two germline ends. The germline gives CDR1 DFQATT, CDR2 SNEGSKA (reference sequence). CDR3 coding DNA: TGCAGTGCTAGATTGGGCACCGGGGAGCTGTTTTTT. Its translation is CSARLGTGELFF.